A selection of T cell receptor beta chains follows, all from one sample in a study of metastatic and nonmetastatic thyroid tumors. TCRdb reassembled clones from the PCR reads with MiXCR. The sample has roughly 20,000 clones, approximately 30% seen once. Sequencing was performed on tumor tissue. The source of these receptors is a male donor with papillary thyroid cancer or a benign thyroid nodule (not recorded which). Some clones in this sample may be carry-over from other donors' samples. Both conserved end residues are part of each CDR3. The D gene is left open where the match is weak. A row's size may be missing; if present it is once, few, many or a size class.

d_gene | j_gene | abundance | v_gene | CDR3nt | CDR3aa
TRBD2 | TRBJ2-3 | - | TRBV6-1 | TGTGCCAGCCGAAGACTAGCGGGGGAATATACAGATACGCAGTATTTT | CASRRLAGEYTDTQYF
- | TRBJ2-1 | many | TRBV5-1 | TGCGCCAGCAGCTTGGGCGCCTACAATGAGCAGTTCTTC | CASSLGAYNEQFF
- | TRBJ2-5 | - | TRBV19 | TGTGCCAGTACCCTAGACGGCAGCGGCCAAGAGACCCAGTACTTC | CASTLDGSGQETQYF
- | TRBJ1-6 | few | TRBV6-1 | TGTGCCAGCAGTGCGCGGGATCCCTCCTCACCCCTCCACTTT | CASSARDPSSPLHF
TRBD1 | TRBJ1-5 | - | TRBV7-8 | TGTGCCAGCAGCTCCTCCCAGGGGGCGGATAGCAATCAGCCCCAGCATTTT | CASSSSQGADSNQPQHF
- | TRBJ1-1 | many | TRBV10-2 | TGCGCCAGCAGTGAGCCGTACAGGGTTGTGAACACTGAAGCTTTCTTT | CASSEPYRVVNTEAFF
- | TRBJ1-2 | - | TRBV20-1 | TGCAGTGCTCCTGAACAGATCGGTAACTATGGCTACACCTTC | CSAPEQIGNYGYTF
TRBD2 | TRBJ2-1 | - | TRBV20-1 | TGCAGTGCTAGAGGACGGCGGGAGGGGCACAATGAGCAGTTCTTC | CSARGRREGHNEQFF
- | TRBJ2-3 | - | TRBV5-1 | TGCGCCAGCAGCTTGGCGCAGGGCTCAGATACGCAGTATTTT | CASSLAQGSDTQYF
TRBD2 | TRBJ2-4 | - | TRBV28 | TGTGCCAGCAGCCCTCGACTAGCGGGAGCCAAAAACATTCAGTACTTC | CASSPRLAGAKNIQYF
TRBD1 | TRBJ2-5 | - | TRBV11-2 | TGTGCCAGCAGCTTGCGTCGGACAGGAGAGACCCAGTACTTC | CASSLRRTGETQYF
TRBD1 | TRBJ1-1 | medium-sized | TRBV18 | TGTGCCAGCTCACTGGGGACAGCCATCACTGAAGCTTTCTTT | CASSLGTAITEAFF
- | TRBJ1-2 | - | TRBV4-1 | TGCGCCAGCAGCCAGATTTATGGCTACACCTTC | CASSQIYGYTF
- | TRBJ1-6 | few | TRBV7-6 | TGTGCCAGCAGCCAAGACCGTAATTCACCCCTCCACTTT | CASSQDRNSPLHF
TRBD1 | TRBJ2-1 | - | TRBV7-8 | TGTGCGAGCAGCCCGGGACAGGGCAATGAGCAGTTCTTC | CASSPGQGNEQFF
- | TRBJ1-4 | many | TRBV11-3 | TGTGCCAGCAGCTCCGGGGGAGGCGAAAAACTGTTTTTT | CASSSGGGEKLFF
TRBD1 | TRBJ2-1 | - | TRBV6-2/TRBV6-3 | TGTGCCAGCAGTTACTCGACAGGGGGCTACGGGTCCTACAATGAGCAGTTCTTC | CASSYSTGGYGSYNEQFF
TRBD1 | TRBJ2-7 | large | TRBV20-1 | TGCAGTGCTAGGGGCCCGACAGGGCGAGCCTACGAGCAGTACTTC | CSARGPTGRAYEQYF
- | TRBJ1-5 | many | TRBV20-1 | TGCAGTGTTCACGGTAGTGGGACGTACTATAGCAATCGGCCCCAGCATTTT | CSVHGSGTYYSNRPQHF
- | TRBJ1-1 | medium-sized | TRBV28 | TGTGCCAGCAGTCCCCGGCGGGGACGGGCAAACACTGAAGCTTTCTTT | CASSPRRGRANTEAFF
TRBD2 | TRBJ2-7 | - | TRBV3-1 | TGTGCCAGCAGCCAAACTAGCGGGGGCTCCTACGAGCAGTACTTC | CASSQTSGGSYEQYF
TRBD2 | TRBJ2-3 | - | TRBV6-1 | TGTGCCAGCAGTGAACTAGCGGGGGGGCCAGATACGCAGTATTTT | CASSELAGGPDTQYF
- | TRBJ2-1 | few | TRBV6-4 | TGTGCCAGCAGTGACATGGCAGGGGGGGATGAGCAGTTCTTC | CASSDMAGGDEQFF
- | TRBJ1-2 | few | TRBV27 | TGTGCCAGCAGCAGTCGGACAGTCCCTAACTATGGCTACACCTTC | CASSSRTVPNYGYTF
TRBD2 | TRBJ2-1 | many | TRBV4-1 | TGCGCCAGCAGCCAAGGGGAGCTAGCGGGAGGGGGAAATGAGCAGTTCTTC | CASSQGELAGGGNEQFF
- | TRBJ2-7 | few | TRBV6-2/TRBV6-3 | TGTGCCAGCAGTTGGGGTTACGAGCAGTACTTC | CASSWGYEQYF
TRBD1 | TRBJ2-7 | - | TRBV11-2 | TGTGCCAGCAGCTTATATCAACACCGTGACAGGGGTAATTACGAGCAGTACTTC | CASSLYQHRDRGNYEQYF
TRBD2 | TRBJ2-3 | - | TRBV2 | TGTGCCAGCAGCCGCATTAGCGGGCAGGATTTCACAGATGCGCAGTATTTT | CASSRISGQDFTDAQYF
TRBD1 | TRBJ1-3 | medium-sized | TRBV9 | TGTGCCAGCAGCTTCGGACAGGCGGCTCGCTCTGGAAACACCATATATTTT | CASSFGQAARSGNTIYF
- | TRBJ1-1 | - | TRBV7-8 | TGTGCCAGCAGCTTAATGGGGACGGGACCGTTTGAAGCTTTCTTT | CASSLMGTGPFEAFF
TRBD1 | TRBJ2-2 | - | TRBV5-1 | TGCGCCAGCAGTGGTCAGGACAGGGGTACCGGGGAGCTGTTTTTT | CASSGQDRGTGELFF
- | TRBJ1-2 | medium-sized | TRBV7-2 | TGTGCCAGCAGCTTAGCGTCTACGTCGAGGGAATATGGCTACACCTTC | CASSLASTSREYGYTF
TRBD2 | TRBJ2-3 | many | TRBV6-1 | TGTGCCAGCAGCTCCTCACTAGCGGGAGTAGATACGCAGTATTTT | CASSSSLAGVDTQYF
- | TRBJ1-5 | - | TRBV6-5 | TGTGCCAGCAGTTCCATGATTAATCAGCCCCAGCATTTT | CASSSMINQPQHF
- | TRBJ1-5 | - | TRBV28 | TGTGCCAGCTTAGGGGGGGCTCAGCCCCAGCATTTT | CASLGGAQPQHF
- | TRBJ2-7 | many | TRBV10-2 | TGCGCCAGCAAGGCGGGCTACGAGCAGTACTTC | CASKAGYEQYF
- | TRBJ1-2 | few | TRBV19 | TGTGCCAGTAGTAAGACTAGCTATGGCTACACCTTC | CASSKTSYGYTF
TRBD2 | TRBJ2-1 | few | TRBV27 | TGTGCCAGCAGTTTAGGGGGGGAACCTGACAATGAGCAGTTCTTC | CASSLGGEPDNEQFF
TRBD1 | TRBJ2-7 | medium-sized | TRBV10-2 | TGCGCCAGCAGTGAGTCTTTTGGGGGGACAGGGGCGGTCTCGGACGAGCAGTACTTC | CASSESFGGTGAVSDEQYF
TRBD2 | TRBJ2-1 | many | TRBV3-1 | TGTGCCAGCAGCCAAGATCGGACTAGCGGCCACAATGAGCAGTTCTTC | CASSQDRTSGHNEQFF
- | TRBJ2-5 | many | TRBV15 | TGTGCCACCAGCCCTCGCCAGGGACGGAAACAAGAGACCCAGTACTTC | CATSPRQGRKQETQYF
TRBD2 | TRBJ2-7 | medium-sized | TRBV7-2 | TGTGCCAGCAGCTTAGCTCCCTCCGGGACTAGCGACTACGAGCAGTACTTC | CASSLAPSGTSDYEQYF